The sequence of this T cell receptor (beta chain) was determined in a study of blood T cell repertoires in COVID-19. Across the whole study: Acute and convalescent COVID-19 specimens originated in the United States, Italy and Spain. Sample material is recorded as cDNA or gDNA derived from T cells, B-cell-depleted T cells, or PBMCs.

Germline V CDR1 and CDR2: MNHNS, SASEGT. There are 15 residues in the CDR3. Trimming removed 2 bases at V and 4 bases at J, with 14 bases between. The method was immunoSEQ multiplex PCR; TCRdb's version includes in-frame clones alone and lacks a portion of them. This sample has over 120,000 clones, with about 89% found just once. Participant age was roughly 18 to 90 years, and participants resided in roughly 25 US areas. Allocation to cohorts depended on clinical history reported by the participants. The TCR comes from a man in his 60s who had recovered from COVID-19. The chain couples TRBV6-1 to TRBJ2-5; maybe TRBD1 (6 bases). Sample: PBMCs or T cells enriched from blood (not recorded which). Here the CDR3 reads CASSEQGTPAETQYF. The CDR3 nucleotides read TGTGCCAGCAGTGAACAGGGGACACCGGCAGAGACCCAGTACTTC.